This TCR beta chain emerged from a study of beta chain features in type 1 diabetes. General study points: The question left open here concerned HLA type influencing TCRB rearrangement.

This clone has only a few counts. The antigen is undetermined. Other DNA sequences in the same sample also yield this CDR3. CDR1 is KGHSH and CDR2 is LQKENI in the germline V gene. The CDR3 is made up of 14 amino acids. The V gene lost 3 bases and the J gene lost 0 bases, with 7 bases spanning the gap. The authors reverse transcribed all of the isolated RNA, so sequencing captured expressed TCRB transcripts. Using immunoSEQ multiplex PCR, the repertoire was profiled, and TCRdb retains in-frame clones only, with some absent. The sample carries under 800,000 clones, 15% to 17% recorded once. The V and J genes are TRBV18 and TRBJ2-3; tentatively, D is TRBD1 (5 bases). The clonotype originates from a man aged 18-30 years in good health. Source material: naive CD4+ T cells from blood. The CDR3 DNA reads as TGTGCCAGCTCACCTGACAGAAGCACAGATACGCAGTATTTT. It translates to CASSPDRSTDTQYF.